This T cell receptor beta chain was documented in a study of tumor-infiltrating lymphocytes in localized non-small cell lung cancer. In the study overall: Several tumor histologies, both smoking statuses, and some post-neoadjuvant chemotherapy samples were included. Overall study results and limits: Each assay used a separate piece of the same tissue. Tumor T-cell fraction was not associated with recurrence-free survival. No T-cell fraction difference was seen between IM1 and IM2 tumors.

This clone appeared once. Its antigen is unknown. Sequenced by immunoSEQ multiplex PCR; TCRdb stores in-frame clones only, minus some. The sample carries about 12,000 clones, about nine tenths recorded once. V was pared by 2 bases and J by 0 bases, with 7 bases of the junction left unmatched. This CDR3 has 16 residues. CDR1 SGHVS and CDR2 FNYEAQ come from the germline V gene. The rearrangement joins TRBV7-6 to TRBJ2-7; 7 bases align to TRBD2. Material: lung tumor tissue. The source of this sequence is a human donor with non-small cell lung cancer. The CDR3 DNA follows: TGTGCCAGCAGCTTAAAGGCTGCGGGAGACTCCTACGAGCAGTACTTC. Protein product: CASSLKAAGDSYEQYF. The complete variable domain, with remaining parts taken from reference TRBV7-6 and TRBJ2-7, reads GAGVSQSPRYKVTKRGQDVALRCDPISGHVSLYWYRQALGQGPEFLTYFNYEAQQDKSGLPNDRFSAERPEGSISTLTIQRTEQRDSAMYRCASSLKAAGDSYEQYFGPGTRLTVT.